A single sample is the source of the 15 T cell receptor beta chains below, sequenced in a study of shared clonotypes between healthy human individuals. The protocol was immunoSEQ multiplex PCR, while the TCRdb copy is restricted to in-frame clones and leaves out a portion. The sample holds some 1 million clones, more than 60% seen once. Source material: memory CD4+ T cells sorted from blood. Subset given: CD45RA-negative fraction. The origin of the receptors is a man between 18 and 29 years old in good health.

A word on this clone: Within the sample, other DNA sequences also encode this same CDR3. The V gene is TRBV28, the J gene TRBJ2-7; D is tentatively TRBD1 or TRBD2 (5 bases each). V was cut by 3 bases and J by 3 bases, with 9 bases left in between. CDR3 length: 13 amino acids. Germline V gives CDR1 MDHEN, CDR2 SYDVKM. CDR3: CASSFGGNYEQYF. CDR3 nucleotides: TGTGCCAGCAGTTTTGGGGGTAACTACGAGCAGTACTTC.

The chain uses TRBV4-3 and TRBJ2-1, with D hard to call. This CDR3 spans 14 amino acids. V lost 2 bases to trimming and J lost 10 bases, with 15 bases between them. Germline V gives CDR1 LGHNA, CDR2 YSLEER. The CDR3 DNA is TGCGCCAGCAGCCAATTCATCGCATTAGGCGAGCAGTTCTTC. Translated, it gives CASSQFIALGEQFF.

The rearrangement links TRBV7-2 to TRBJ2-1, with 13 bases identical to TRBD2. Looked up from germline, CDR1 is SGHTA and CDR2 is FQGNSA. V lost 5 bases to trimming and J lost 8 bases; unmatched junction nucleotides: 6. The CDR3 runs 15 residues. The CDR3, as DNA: TGTGCCAGCAGCGCACTAGCGGGAGGGCCATATGAGCAGTTCTTC. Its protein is CASSALAGGPYEQFF.

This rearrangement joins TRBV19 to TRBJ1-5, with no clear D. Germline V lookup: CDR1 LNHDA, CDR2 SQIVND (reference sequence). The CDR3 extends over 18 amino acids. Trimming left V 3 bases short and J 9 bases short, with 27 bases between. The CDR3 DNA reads TGTGCCAGTAGTATGATGACACCAGTTACCCCAATCATGTGGCCCCAGCATTTT. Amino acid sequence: CASSMMTPVTPIMWPQHF.

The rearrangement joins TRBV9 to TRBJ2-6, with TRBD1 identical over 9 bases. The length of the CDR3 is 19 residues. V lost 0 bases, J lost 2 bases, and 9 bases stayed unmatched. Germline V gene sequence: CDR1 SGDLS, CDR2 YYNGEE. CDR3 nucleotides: TGTGCCAGCAGCGTAGAAGGTGGGACAGGGCGAACTGGGGCCAACGTCCTGACTTTC. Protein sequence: CASSVEGGTGRTGANVLTF.

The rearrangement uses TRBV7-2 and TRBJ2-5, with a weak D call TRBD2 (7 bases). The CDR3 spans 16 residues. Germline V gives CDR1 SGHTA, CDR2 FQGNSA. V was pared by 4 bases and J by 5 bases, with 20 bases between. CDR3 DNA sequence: TGTGCCAGCAGCTCTCGGAGGGGGGGGGTCCGTGAGACCCAGTACTTC. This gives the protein CASSSRRGGVRETQYF.

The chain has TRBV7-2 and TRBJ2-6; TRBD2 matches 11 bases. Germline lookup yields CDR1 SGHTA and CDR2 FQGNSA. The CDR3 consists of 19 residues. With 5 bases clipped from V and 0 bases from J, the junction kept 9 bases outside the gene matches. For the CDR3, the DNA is TGTGCCAGCAGCCCTCGGACTAGCGGGCTCAGCTCTGGGGCCAACGTCCTGACTTTC. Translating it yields CASSPRTSGLSSGANVLTF. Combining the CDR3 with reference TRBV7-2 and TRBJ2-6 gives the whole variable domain GAGVSQSPSNKVTEKGKDVELRCDPISGHTALYWYRQSLGQGLEFLIYFQGNSAPDKSGLPSDRFSAERTGGSVSTLTIQRTQQEDSAVYLCASSPRTSGLSSGANVLTFGAGSRLTVL.

In DNA, the CDR3 is TGTGCCAGCAGCTTAGTTAGCGGGGGGGCCACAGATACGCAGTATTTT. It encodes CASSLVSGGATDTQYF. This chain links TRBV7-2 with TRBJ2-3; 11 bases are shared with TRBD2. The CDR3 is made up of 16 amino acids. Germline V gene data show CDR1 as SGHTA and CDR2 as FQGNSA. The J segment lost 2 bases and the V segment lost 1 base, leaving 2 bases of the junction unmatched.

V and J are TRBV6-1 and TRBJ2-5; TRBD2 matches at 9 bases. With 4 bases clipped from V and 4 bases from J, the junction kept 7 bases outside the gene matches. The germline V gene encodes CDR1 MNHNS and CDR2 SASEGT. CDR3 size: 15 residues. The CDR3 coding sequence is TGTGCCAGCAGTGTAGTAGCGGGAGTAGGAGAGACCCAGTACTTC. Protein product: CASSVVAGVGETQYF.

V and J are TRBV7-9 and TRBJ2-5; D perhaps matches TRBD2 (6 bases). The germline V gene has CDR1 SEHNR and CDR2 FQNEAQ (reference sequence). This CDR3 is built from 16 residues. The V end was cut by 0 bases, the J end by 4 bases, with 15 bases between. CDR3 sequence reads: CASSLASGVGRETQYF. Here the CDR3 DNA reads TGTGCCAGCAGCTTAGCGTCGGGGGTAGGACGAGAGACCCAGTACTTC.

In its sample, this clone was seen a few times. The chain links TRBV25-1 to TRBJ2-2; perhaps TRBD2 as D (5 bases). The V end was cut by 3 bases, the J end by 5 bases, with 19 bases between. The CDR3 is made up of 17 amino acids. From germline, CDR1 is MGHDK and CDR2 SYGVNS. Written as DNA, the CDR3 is TGTGCCAGCAGTGACCTCGACGGACGACGAGGGACCGGGGAGCTGTTTTTT. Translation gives CASSDLDGRRGTGELFF.

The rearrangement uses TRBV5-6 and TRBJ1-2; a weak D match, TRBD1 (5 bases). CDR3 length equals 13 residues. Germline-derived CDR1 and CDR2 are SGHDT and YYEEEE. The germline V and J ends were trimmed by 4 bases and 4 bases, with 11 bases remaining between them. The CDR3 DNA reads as TGTGCCAGCAGCCGGGGCGGGGCCTATGGCTACACCTTC. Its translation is CASSRGGAYGYTF.

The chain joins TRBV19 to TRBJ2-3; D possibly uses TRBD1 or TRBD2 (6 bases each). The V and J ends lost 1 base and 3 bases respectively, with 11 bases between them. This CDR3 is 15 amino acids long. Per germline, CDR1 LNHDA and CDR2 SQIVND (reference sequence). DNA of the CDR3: TGTGCCAGTAGTATAGGGGGGGCAAGGACAGATACGCAGTATTTT. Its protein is CASSIGGARTDTQYF.

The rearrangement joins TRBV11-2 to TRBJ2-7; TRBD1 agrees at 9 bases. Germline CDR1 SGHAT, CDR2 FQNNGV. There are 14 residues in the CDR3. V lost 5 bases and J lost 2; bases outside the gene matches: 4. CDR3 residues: CASSPRDRAYEQYF. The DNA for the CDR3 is TGTGCCAGCAGCCCCAGGGACAGGGCCTACGAGCAGTACTTC.

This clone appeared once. The DNA for the CDR3 is TGTGCCAGCAGTGTAGGACAGCCAACTAATGAAAAACTGTTTTTT. Its protein is CASSVGQPTNEKLFF. The gene calls are TRBV2 and TRBJ1-4, with D tentatively TRBD1 (6 bases). With 4 bases removed from V and 0 bases from J, the gap between germline ends came to 9 bases. The CDR3 covers 15 residues. CDR1 and CDR2 (germline): SNHLY, FYNNEI.